Following are 6 T cell receptor beta chains from one sample sequenced in a study of blood T cell repertoires in COVID-19 (dated by TCRdb to the early 2020s). Libraries came from the immunoSEQ multiplex PCR assay. TCRdb holds this immuneACCESS table with in-frame rearrangements only. Some clones are missing; in checked studies, unresolved V genes explain under half, and the rest has no known cause. Here the sample has under 300,000 clones; more than 70% occur a single time. The ten largest clones represent about 12% of the sample. Specimen: peripheral blood. The receptors come from a man older than 75 with acute or convalescent COVID-19.

The chain links TRBV29-1 to TRBJ1-1; TRBD1 is a possible D gene (5 bases). Deletions cut 6 bases from V and 2 bases from J, with 16 bases between. Germline values: CDR1 SQVTM, CDR2 ANQGSEA. The CDR3 runs to 14 residues. CDR3 DNA sequence: TGCAGCGTGGGGGGGTTCCAGTTTAACACTGAAGCTTTCTTT. Protein product: CSVGGFQFNTEAFF.

V usage is TRBV9 and J usage is TRBJ2-2, with 7 positions matching TRBD1. Per germline, CDR1 SGDLS and CDR2 YYNGEE. The CDR3 consists of 15 residues. V shed 4 bases, J shed 4 bases, and the junction held 7 bases outside the gene matches. CDR3 protein: CASSKRQGATGELFF. The CDR3 bases are TGTGCCAGCAGCAAACGACAGGGCGCCACCGGGGAGCTGTTTTTT.

The CDR3 reads CASSPGQGPGQPQHF. The CDR3 bases are TGTGCCAGCAGCCCCGGACAGGGACCGGGGCAGCCCCAGCATTTT. This sequence joins TRBV6-5 and TRBJ1-5, with 8 bases lining up with TRBD1. Per germline, CDR1 MNHEY and CDR2 SVGAGI. V lost 6 bases, J lost 7 bases, and 11 bases stayed unmatched. The CDR3 loop spans 15 amino acids.

The chain recombines TRBV27 with TRBJ1-2; D gene unclear. V lost 3 bases, J lost 7 bases, and 18 bases lay in between. Germline V gene data show CDR1 as MNHEY and CDR2 as SMNVEV (reference sequence). The CDR3 contains 15 residues. The CDR3 loop reads CASSLSRLLTGGYTF. The CDR3 bases are TGTGCCAGCAGTTTGAGCAGGCTGCTTACTGGTGGCTACACCTTC.

The V gene is TRBV19, the J gene TRBJ1-5; D perhaps matches TRBD1 (5 bases). The V gene lost 6 bases and the J gene lost 4 bases, with 16 bases spanning the gap. The germline V gene encodes CDR1 LNHDA and CDR2 SQIVND (reference sequence). The CDR3 extends over 15 amino acids. Here the CDR3 reads CASRNRGAGNQPQHF. DNA for the CDR3: TGTGCCAGTAGGAACCGTGGGGCCGGGAATCAGCCCCAGCATTTT.

This clone was observed a single time. CDR3 loop: CASSPQGGEQPQHF. CDR3 in DNA: TGCGCCAGCAGCCCTCAGGGAGGAGAACAGCCCCAGCATTTT. The rearrangement joins TRBV5-1 to TRBJ1-5, with D perhaps matching TRBD1 (5 bases). Germline V CDR1 and CDR2: SGHRS, YFSETQ. Trimming removed 4 bases from V and 7 bases from J, with 15 bases in between. The CDR3 has 14 residues.